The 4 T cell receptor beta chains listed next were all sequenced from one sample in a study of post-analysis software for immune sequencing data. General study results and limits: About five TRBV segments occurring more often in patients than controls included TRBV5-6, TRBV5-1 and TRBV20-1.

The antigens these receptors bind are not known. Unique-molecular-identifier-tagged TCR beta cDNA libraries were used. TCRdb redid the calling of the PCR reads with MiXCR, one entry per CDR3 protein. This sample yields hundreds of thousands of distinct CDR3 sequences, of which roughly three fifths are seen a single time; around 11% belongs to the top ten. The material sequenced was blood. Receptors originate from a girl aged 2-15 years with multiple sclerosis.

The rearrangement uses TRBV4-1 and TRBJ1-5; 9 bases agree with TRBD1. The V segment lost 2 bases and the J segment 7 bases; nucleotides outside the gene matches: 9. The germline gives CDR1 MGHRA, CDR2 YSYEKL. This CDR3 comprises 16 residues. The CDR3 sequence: CASSQITGQGNQPQHF. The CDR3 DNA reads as TGCGCCAGCAGCCAAATAACTGGACAGGGGAACCAGCCCCAGCATTTT.

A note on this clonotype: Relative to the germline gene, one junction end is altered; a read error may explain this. The CDR3 loop is CATSRTTNTEAFF. The DNA for the CDR3 is TGTGCCACCAGTCGGACCACGAACACTGAAGCTTTCTTT. The chain is built from TRBV12-3 or TRBV12-4 and TRBJ1-1; the D is unclear. The CDR3 consists of 13 residues.

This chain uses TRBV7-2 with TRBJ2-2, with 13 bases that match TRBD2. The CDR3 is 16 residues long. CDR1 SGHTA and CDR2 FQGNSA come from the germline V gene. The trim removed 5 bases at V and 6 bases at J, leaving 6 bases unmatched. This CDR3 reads CASSPGLAGVSGELFF. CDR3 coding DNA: TGTGCCAGCAGCCCTGGACTAGCGGGGGTCTCCGGGGAGCTGTTTTTT.

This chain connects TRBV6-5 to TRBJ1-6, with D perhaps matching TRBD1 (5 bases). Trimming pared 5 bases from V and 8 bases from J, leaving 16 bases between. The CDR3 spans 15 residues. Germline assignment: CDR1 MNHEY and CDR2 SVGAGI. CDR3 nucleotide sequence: TGTGCCAGCAGTATGCGCCCACCCAGGGATTCACCCCTCCACTTT. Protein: CASSMRPPRDSPLHF.